The rows below give T cell receptor beta chains drawn from one sample of a study of Graves' ophthalmopathy and Graves' hyperthyroidism. Each CDR3 protein is one row after TCRdb ran MiXCR on the multiplex PCR reads. Of over 150,000 distinct CDR3 sequences in the sample, about 40% were seen once. Sequenced input: peripheral blood. The source of these receptors is a woman in her forties with Graves' ophthalmopathy. CDR3s include the opening cysteine and the closing phenylalanine or tryptophan. For some rows the clone size is stated as once, few or many, or as a class when expanded; others skip it.

CDR3: CASSLINEQFF
length: 11
size: many
V: TRBV11-2
J: TRBJ2-1

CDR3: CSARGSDQETQYF
length: 13
size: few
V: TRBV20-1
J: TRBJ2-5

CDR3: CASRSLGDDSYGYTF
length: 15
size: few
V: TRBV12-3/TRBV12-4
J: TRBJ1-2

CDR3: CASGLRGETQYF
length: 12
size: many
V: TRBV12-5
J: TRBJ2-5

CDR3: CASSLTPDDNSPLHF
length: 15
size: many
V: TRBV12-3/TRBV12-4
J: TRBJ1-6

CDR3: CASSPVPVPYGYTF
length: 14
size: many
V: TRBV18
J: TRBJ1-2

CDR3: CATSGEQGEANYGYTF
length: 16
size: many
V: TRBV15
J: TRBJ1-2

CDR3: CASSPRTGAMQAFF
length: 14
size: many
V: TRBV5-6
J: TRBJ1-1

CDR3: CASSLADGDYYEQYF
length: 15
size: NA
V: TRBV28
J: TRBJ2-7

CDR3: CASSQGGGPNQPQHF
length: 15
size: many
V: TRBV6-2/TRBV6-3
J: TRBJ1-5

CDR3: CASSLFTSQETQYF
length: 14
size: NA
V: TRBV12-3/TRBV12-4
J: TRBJ2-5

CDR3: CASSLGLTRGTLYGYTF
length: 17
size: many
V: TRBV7-8
J: TRBJ1-2

CDR3: CASSPLGQFETQYF
length: 14
size: NA
V: TRBV5-1
J: TRBJ2-5

CDR3: CASSADREGYEQYF
length: 14
size: many
V: TRBV6-2/TRBV6-3
J: TRBJ2-7

CDR3: CASRTGGRNSPLHF
length: 14
size: many
V: TRBV6-5
J: TRBJ1-6

CDR3: CASSFGLAAYEQYF
length: 14
size: few
V: TRBV7-8
J: TRBJ2-7

CDR3: CATKEGRVAYEQYF
length: 14
size: NA
V: TRBV28
J: TRBJ2-7

CDR3: CASSLGLAGGSSSYEQYF
length: 18
size: many
V: TRBV11-3
J: TRBJ2-7

CDR3: CASSQLGGGYGYTF
length: 14
size: many
V: TRBV3-1
J: TRBJ1-2

CDR3: CASSRVGASGNTIYF
length: 15
size: many
V: TRBV6-1
J: TRBJ1-3

CDR3: CASSLGLAIEFNYEQYF
length: 17
size: NA
V: TRBV12-3/TRBV12-4
J: TRBJ2-7

CDR3: CASSLGTGTVNSPLHF
length: 16
size: many
V: TRBV7-2
J: TRBJ1-6

CDR3: CASSPGSPRRGEQYF
length: 15
size: many
V: TRBV27
J: TRBJ2-7

CDR3: CASSPGPIVETQYF
length: 14
size: NA
V: TRBV7-2
J: TRBJ2-5

CDR3: CASTYPGPSGNTIYF
length: 15
size: many
V: TRBV19
J: TRBJ1-3

CDR3: CASSYSNAGHYGYTF
length: 15
size: many
V: TRBV6-2/TRBV6-3
J: TRBJ1-2

CDR3: CASFLRGWDTEAFF
length: 14
size: NA
V: TRBV28
J: TRBJ1-1

CDR3: CASSFGSSSYNSPLHF
length: 16
size: NA
V: TRBV7-9
J: TRBJ1-6

CDR3: CASKGGDSGTEAFF
length: 14
size: many
V: TRBV5-1
J: TRBJ1-1

CDR3: CASSSPVGVDSPLHF
length: 15
size: NA
V: TRBV9
J: TRBJ1-6

CDR3: CASSPPGGGQAKDPYF
length: 16
size: few
V: TRBV7-2
J: TRBJ2-4

CDR3: CATSRNPGGGFNEQYF
length: 16
size: many
V: TRBV15
J: TRBJ2-7

CDR3: CASSPDRANQPQHF
length: 14
size: once
V: TRBV11-2
J: TRBJ1-5

CDR3: CASSVDSYSGNTIYF
length: 15
size: NA
V: TRBV6-1
J: TRBJ1-3

CDR3: CASSPTGVQETQYF
length: 14
size: many
V: TRBV18
J: TRBJ2-5

CDR3: CASSLGWGMSYEQYF
length: 15
size: few
V: TRBV7-2
J: TRBJ2-7

CDR3: CASSYSDRGPEAFF
length: 14
size: NA
V: TRBV7-9
J: TRBJ1-1

CDR3: CASSPRQAGGHQETQYF
length: 17
size: many
V: TRBV7-6
J: TRBJ2-5

CDR3: CASSPRRRLAVSPYEQYF
length: 18
size: NA
V: TRBV11-2
J: TRBJ2-7

CDR3: CASRQPWTLLPGQYF
length: 15
size: NA
V: TRBV7-2
J: TRBJ2-7

CDR3: CASSSWGSSYENIQYF
length: 16
size: many
V: TRBV28
J: TRBJ2-4

CDR3: CASSAQSGDQPQHF
length: 14
size: NA
V: TRBV19
J: TRBJ1-5

CDR3: CAWSRQGVGEQYF
length: 13
size: few
V: TRBV30
J: TRBJ2-7

CDR3: CASSRPMGEQYF
length: 12
size: NA
V: TRBV7-2
J: TRBJ2-7

CDR3: CAARGLAGVIEQFF
length: 14
size: many
V: TRBV2
J: TRBJ2-1

CDR3: CASSTRGRYGYTF
length: 13
size: NA
V: TRBV6-1
J: TRBJ1-2

CDR3: CASSPTSADTQYF
length: 13
size: many
V: TRBV7-2
J: TRBJ2-3

CDR3: CASSPMGQRETQYF
length: 14
size: once
V: TRBV19
J: TRBJ2-5

CDR3: CASSAMYEQYF
length: 11
size: many
V: TRBV25-1
J: TRBJ2-7